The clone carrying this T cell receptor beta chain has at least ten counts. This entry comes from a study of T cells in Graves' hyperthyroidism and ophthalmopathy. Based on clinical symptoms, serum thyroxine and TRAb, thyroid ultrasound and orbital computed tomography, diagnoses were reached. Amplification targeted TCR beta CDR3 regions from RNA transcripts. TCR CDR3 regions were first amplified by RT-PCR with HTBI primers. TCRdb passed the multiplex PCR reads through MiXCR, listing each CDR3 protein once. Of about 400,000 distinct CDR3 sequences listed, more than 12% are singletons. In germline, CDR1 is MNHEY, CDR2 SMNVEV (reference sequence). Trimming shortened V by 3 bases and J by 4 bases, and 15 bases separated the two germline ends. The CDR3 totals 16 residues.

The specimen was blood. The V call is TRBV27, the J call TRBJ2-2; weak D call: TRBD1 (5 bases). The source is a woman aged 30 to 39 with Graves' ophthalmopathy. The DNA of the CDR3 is TGTGCCAGCAGTTTCAGGCTAGGGGAAATCACCGGGGAGCTGTTTTTT. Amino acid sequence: CASSFRLGEITGELFF.